This T cell receptor beta chain was identified in a study of cytomegalovirus exposure and HLA in healthy donors. Findings of the study overall: The authors enumerated 164 TCR beta chains as linked to cytomegalovirus. As a later analysis revealed, the rate of TCR association differed by HLA locus, with DRB1 most and HLA-C fewest.

Although they were nominally healthy when sampled, donors likely had unrecorded immune exposures. The PCR contained 60 Vbeta and 13 Jbeta primers. Produced via immunoSEQ multiplex PCR; TCRdb's table is partial and in-frame only. The sample lists nearly 200,000 clones; over 75% were seen once. V lost 0 bases to trimming and J lost 6 bases, with 9 bases between them. The germline V gene encodes CDR1 MNHEY and CDR2 SMNVEV (reference sequence). The CDR3 runs to 13 residues. Turning to this clone: What it binds is unknown.

The source of this sequence is a boy between 2 and 10 years old in good health and CMV-seronegative. This rearrangement joins TRBV27 to TRBJ2-7, with D possibly matching TRBD1 (5 bases). The sample consisted of PBMCs. The CDR3 reads CASSLSGVGEQYF. As DNA, the CDR3 is TGTGCCAGCAGTTTATCAGGGGTGGGCGAGCAGTACTTC.